Reported below is one T cell receptor (beta chain). This sample was included in a study of shared clonotypes between healthy human individuals. Study information: Three plates were used per donor for CD4 naive, three for CD4 memory, two for CD8 naive and one for CD8 memory.

The CDR3 extends over 15 amino acids. Germline V CDR1 and CDR2: MDHEN, SYDVKM. V lost 2 bases and J 5 bases, leaving 10 bases between the germline ends. The repertoire was sequenced with immunoSEQ multiplex PCR; TCRdb's copy has only in-frame clones and lacks some. The sample has 2 million to 2.5 million clones, 90% to 95% seen once. Researchers partitioned CD4+ cells into CD45RA+ naive and CD45RA-negative memory subsets. Sequencing used naive CD4+ T cells sorted from blood. Subset meaning: CD45RA+ positively selected. The TCR was taken from a man younger than 35 in good health. The chain couples TRBV28 to TRBJ1-6; no clear D. The CDR3 is CASSLRGRNNSPLHF. The CDR3 bases are TGTGCCAGCAGTTTAAGAGGCAGGAATAATTCACCCCTCCACTTT.